The 8 T cell receptor beta chains reported below all come from one sample, sequenced in a study of T-cell reconstitution after alpha-beta-depleted transplantation in children (dated by TCRdb to about 2016). Library generation was performed with PCR. The sample was run on an Illumina HiSeq 2500. TCR library preparation used molecular barcoding, with unique molecular identifiers applied to normalize quantification of the TCRbeta repertoire. The public reads were reanalyzed by TCRdb: fastp trimming at Q25, MiXCR alignment, in-frame beta chains only. Every CDR3 protein is listed once, alongside the most common genes and DNA of its rows. Recorded for this sample are about 24,000 distinct CDR3 sequences; 11% of them occurred a single time. 20% to 25% of the sample lies in the top ten. Sequencing used PBMCs from the stem cell graft donor, obtained from the stem cell graft. These receptor sequences come from a human donor who donated a stem cell graft to a child with chronic granulomatous disease.

This clonotype appeared many times. V gene TRBV20-1 combines with J gene TRBJ2-5; weak D call: TRBD2 (6 bases). Between the trimmed V and J ends, which lost 6 bases and 5 bases, there was a span of 16 bases. Germline loops: CDR1 DFQATT, CDR2 SNEGSKA (reference sequence). This CDR3 spans 13 amino acids. The CDR3 nucleotides read TGCAGTGCACCCATAGCGGTTCTGGAGACCCAGTACTTC. It is translated as CSAPIAVLETQYF.

This clonotype appeared many times. The chain joins TRBV29-1 to TRBJ2-7; D is possibly TRBD1 or TRBD2 (5 bases each). Germline loops: CDR1 SQVTM, CDR2 ANQGSEA. The V end lost 3 bases, the J end lost 5 bases, and 14 bases lay between the germline ends. This CDR3 region has 13 residues. Written as DNA, the CDR3 is TGCAGCGTTGATGGGGGAAGTATCAACGAGCAGTACTTC. Its protein is CSVDGGSINEQYF.

In this sample, this clonotype turned up many times. The V and J genes are TRBV13 and TRBJ1-3; a possible D gene is TRBD1 (5 bases). CDR1 is PRHDT, CDR2 FYEKMQ, per germline (reference sequence). The CDR3 runs 15 residues. With 5 bases removed from V and 0 bases from J, the gap between germline ends came to 11 bases. CDR3 protein: CASSRRGGSGNTIYF. The CDR3 DNA follows: TGTGCCAGCAGCCGACGGGGCGGCTCTGGAAACACCATATATTTT.

This clonotype was picked up many times. The chain carries TRBV15 and TRBJ1-1; D not resolved. The CDR3 covers 14 residues. V gave up 0 bases and J gave up 3 bases, with 8 bases separating them. Germline V gene data show CDR1 as LNHNV and CDR2 as YYDKDF (reference sequence). CDR3 in amino acids: CATSRDVVDTEAFF. Written as DNA, the CDR3 is TGTGCCACCAGCAGAGATGTCGTGGACACTGAAGCTTTCTTT.

This clonotype appeared many times. The CDR3 nucleotides read TGTGCCAGCAGCCATTGGGGAGGGGAGGCTTTCTTT. It specifies CASSHWGGEAFF. The rearrangement links TRBV27 to TRBJ1-1, with TRBD1 as a possible D gene (5 bases). Germline V gene sequence: CDR1 MNHEY, CDR2 SMNVEV (reference sequence). Trimming shortened V by 6 bases and J by 11 bases, and 16 bases separated the two germline ends. The length of the CDR3 is 12 residues.

This clonotype showed up many times. A much larger clonotype is one base distant, so this may be a read error. The chain is built from TRBV12-3 or TRBV12-4 and TRBJ1-5, with D hard to call. The CDR3 runs 12 residues. Trimming took 6 bases from V and 6 from J, leaving 9 bases between them. The CDR3 spells CASSSRGQPQHF. CDR3 DNA sequence: TGTGCCAGCAGCTCCCGGGGTCAGCCCCAGCATTTT.

Ten or more counts support this clonotype. This chain uses TRBV4-3 with TRBJ2-7; D might be TRBD2 (6 bases). The V and J ends lost 0 bases and 6 bases respectively, with 12 bases between them. The CDR3 is 14 amino acids. The germline gives CDR1 LGHNA, CDR2 YSLEER. The CDR3 region has the DNA TGCGCCAGCAGCCAAGATTTTGGAGGGACCGAGCAGTACTTC. Protein product: CASSQDFGGTEQYF.

As regards this clonotype: The junction departs from germline at one end; a sequencing error may be responsible. The CDR3 DNA reads as TGTGCCAGCAGCGCGCGACAGGGGGTCACTGAAGCTTTCTTC. Residues: CASSARQGVTEAFF. The rearrangement uses TRBV12-3 or TRBV12-4 and TRBJ1-1, with 9 bases matching TRBD1. The CDR3 extends over 14 amino acids.